The source of this TCR beta chain is a study of shared clonotypes between healthy human individuals (dated by TCRdb to 2020 to 2021). For the study in its entirety: Three men and a couple of women, aged 18 to 49 years, made up the cohort. For each donor, CD4 naive and CD4 memory were each given three plates, CD8 naive was given two plates, and CD8 memory was given one plate. The study deeply sequenced blood TCR repertoires of 5 or 6 healthy adults to estimate repertoire size and the extent of clonotype sharing between individuals. To increase sequencing depth and limit assay-specific biases, different laboratories used diverse techniques to prepare libraries and sequence TCR repertoires. Per donor, leukapheresis produced somewhere between about 0.94 and 9 billion PBMCs.

Note on this clone: The antigen it binds to is not known. No quality values exist for individual bases; no much larger clone is one base distant.

CDR1 and CDR2, looked up from the germline V gene (reference sequence), are GTSNPN and SVGIG. The CDR3 contains 16 residues, cysteine and phenylalanine counted. Only the CDR3 DNA is retained, 48 bases long and in frame from the first base. The junction carries 12 bases between V and J, which are trimmed by 0 bases and 0 bases respectively. General study outcomes and caveats: Estimated clonotype richness was generally larger for naive than for memory subsets. Higher generation probabilities were observed for clonotypes shared by all four sorted-subset donors than for non-shared clonotypes. The small number of donors limited the genetic and exposure-history diversity represented. Sampling was restricted to blood, and TCR repertoires in tissue are likely to differ from TCR repertoires in blood. Even with the large sequencing depth, rarefaction of the sorted-subset datasets indicated that sequencing was incomplete. Pairwise subsampling led to the expectation that sequencing depth would affect the degree of clonotype sharing among donors. Approximately 5% of naive CD4, around 4% of naive CD8, 2.3% of memory CD4, and approximately 0.4% of memory CD8 clonotypes were shared across a few donors.

TCR CDR3 regions were amplified from genomic DNA by multiplex PCR using the deep immunoSEQ assay. Extracted genomic DNA from each cell subset was spread evenly across all wells of several immunoSEQ 96-well plates, with each plate serving as a replicate. For sorted subsets, around 0.2 ug genomic DNA, equal to tens of thousands of T cell genomes, was loaded into each replicate PCR. The purified libraries were quantified using a Qubit 3.0 fluorometer, sized with a Bioanalyzer 2100, and then quantified again using the KAPA Library Quantification kit. A separate single-read 150-cycle Illumina NextSeq 550 flow cell was used to sequence each immunoSEQ 96-well plate. From the authors' description of their analysis: Because only junctional sequences without quality scores were contained in the immunoSEQ output, filtering matching that applied to full-length reads could not be performed. Sequences were annotated with PyIR, a Python wrapper for IgBLAST v1.9, using IMGT germline references to assign V/J genes and CDR3. Reads were removed for weak V/J assignments (E-value above 1e-6), missing CDR3, stop codons, out-of-frame junctions, or ambiguous translated residues. V3J clonotypes were defined as sequences sharing the same inferred V gene, J gene, and CDR3 amino acid sequence. Percentage overlap between repertoires was calculated by dividing the number of shared unique clonotypes by the size of the smaller repertoire. RTK rarefaction, the Chao1 estimator, and Recon v2.1 estimates of unobserved clonotypes were used to assess repertoire richness. Generation probabilities were computed with OLGA for all TCRbeta clonotypes obtained by the gDNA method from a handful of donors. TCRdb carries this immuneACCESS record with in-frame sequences only. Its versions omit some clonotypes, under half of them owing to an unresolved V gene in the studies checked, with the rest unexplained. V and J calls and clone size come straight from that table; D and trimming were deduced from the DNA. In this sample the table shows 850,000 to 1,200,000 clones, about 76% of which occur a single time. The ten largest clones represent 1.4% of the sample.

The donors were healthy, HIV-negative adults with no recently reported acute infections or vaccinations. Every donor was a Caucasian adult residing in Nashville, Tennessee, USA. CD4+ T cells were enriched by magnetic negative selection, after which naive cells were positively selected on CD45RA and the negative fraction was taken as the memory subset. After blood collection by leukapheresis, PBMCs were isolated using Ficoll-Histopaque density gradient centrifugation and then cryopreserved in the vapor phase of liquid nitrogen. Purity and quantity of every magnetically sorted T cell population were checked by analytical flow cytometry. Each sorted fraction had its genomic DNA isolated and then quantified by UV absorbance on a Nanodrop 2000c.

Rearrangement joined TRBV30 to TRBJ2-1, with no confidently assigned D gene. Sequenced material: memory CD4+ T cells sorted from blood. This sample's cell subset or site label indicates: CD45RA-negative fraction. The source of this sequence is a young man in good health. The DNA reads TGTGCCTGGAGTGTAGCCCTTACGAGCTCCTACAATGAGCAGTTCTTC. This encodes CAWSVALTSSYNEQFF.